This is a list of T cell receptor beta chains from one sample in a study of CD8+ T cells in alopecia areata. Assay used: immunoSEQ multiplex PCR; TCRdb lists only in-frame clones, some missing. The sample consists of about 210,000 clones, 55% to 70% of them appearing once. Material: CD4+ T cells sorted from blood, obtained at week 4, from a patient treated with tofacitinib. The source is a human donor with alopecia areata. The CDR3 runs from the conserved cysteine through the conserved F or W. The order of the fields is clone size, V gene, J gene, D gene, CDR3 length, CDR3 protein, CDR3 DNA. The D gene is left open where the match is weak. Size is omitted from some rows. Given values are once, few, many or a class for expanded clones.

abundance: once; v_gene: TRBV4-3; j_gene: TRBJ2-1; d_gene: TRBD2; len: 15; CDR3aa: CASSQGVGSGDEQFF; CDR3nt: TGCGCCAGCAGCCAAGGAGTTGGAAGCGGGGATGAGCAGTTCTTC
abundance: -; v_gene: TRBV30; j_gene: TRBJ1-5; d_gene: -; len: 13; CDR3aa: CAWSVRNDQPQHF; CDR3nt: TGTGCCTGGAGTGTAAGAAATGATCAGCCCCAGCATTTT
abundance: -; v_gene: TRBV18; j_gene: TRBJ2-7; d_gene: -; len: 14; CDR3aa: CASSPGQGMNEQYF; CDR3nt: TGTGCCAGCTCACCGGGGCAGGGGATGAACGAGCAGTACTTC
abundance: few; v_gene: TRBV29-1; j_gene: TRBJ1-2; d_gene: -; len: 13; CDR3aa: CSVGGRANYGYTF; CDR3nt: TGCAGCGTTGGTGGCAGGGCCAACTATGGCTACACCTTC
abundance: -; v_gene: TRBV29-1; j_gene: TRBJ2-7; d_gene: TRBD1; len: 13; CDR3aa: CSVRDRGLHEQYF; CDR3nt: TGCAGCGTAAGAGACAGGGGGCTTCACGAGCAGTACTTC
abundance: once; v_gene: TRBV30; j_gene: TRBJ2-7; d_gene: -; len: 14; CDR3aa: CAWNPGLRSDEQYF; CDR3nt: TGTGCCTGGAACCCCGGACTAAGAAGTGACGAGCAGTACTTC
abundance: -; v_gene: TRBV7-2; j_gene: TRBJ2-5; d_gene: -; len: 13; CDR3aa: CASSVNRQETQYF; CDR3nt: TGTGCCAGCAGCGTTAACCGGCAAGAGACCCAGTACTTC
abundance: -; v_gene: TRBV5-1; j_gene: TRBJ2-5; d_gene: -; len: 14; CDR3aa: CASSLEAGEETQYF; CDR3nt: TGCGCCAGCAGCTTGGAGGCAGGAGAAGAGACCCAGTACTTC
abundance: -; v_gene: TRBV11-2; j_gene: TRBJ2-2; d_gene: -; len: 13; CDR3aa: CASTQTNTGELFF; CDR3nt: TGTGCCAGCACGCAAACGAACACCGGGGAGCTGTTTTTT
abundance: -; v_gene: TRBV2; j_gene: TRBJ2-7; d_gene: -; len: 14; CDR3aa: CASREGSWSDEQYF; CDR3nt: TGTGCCAGCAGGGAAGGGTCTTGGTCAGACGAGCAGTACTTC
abundance: -; v_gene: TRBV5-6; j_gene: TRBJ2-3; d_gene: -; len: 17; CDR3aa: CASSFSAPFKFTDTQYF; CDR3nt: TGTGCCAGCAGCTTTTCTGCCCCCTTCAAATTTACAGATACGCAGTATTTT
abundance: few; v_gene: TRBV7-2; j_gene: TRBJ2-3; d_gene: -; len: 14; CDR3aa: CASSLSWGQDTQYF; CDR3nt: TGTGCCAGCAGCTTATCGTGGGGGCAGGATACGCAGTATTTT
abundance: -; v_gene: TRBV6-1; j_gene: TRBJ1-2; d_gene: TRBD1; len: 14; CDR3aa: CASSEIRGPYGYTF; CDR3nt: TGTGCCAGCAGTGAAATCAGGGGGCCCTATGGCTACACCTTC
abundance: -; v_gene: TRBV5-1; j_gene: TRBJ1-1; d_gene: -; len: 14; CDR3aa: CASSPGEVGTEAFF; CDR3nt: TGCGCCAGCAGCCCCGGAGAGGTGGGGACTGAAGCTTTCTTT
abundance: -; v_gene: TRBV10-3; j_gene: TRBJ2-5; d_gene: TRBD1; len: 16; CDR3aa: CAISNPSRGSQETQYF; CDR3nt: TGTGCCATCAGTAATCCCTCCAGGGGGAGCCAAGAGACCCAGTACTTC
abundance: -; v_gene: TRBV27; j_gene: TRBJ2-7; d_gene: TRBD2; len: 14; CDR3aa: CASMGTSGSYEQYF; CDR3nt: TGTGCCAGCATGGGAACTAGCGGAAGTTACGAGCAGTACTTC
abundance: few; v_gene: TRBV27; j_gene: TRBJ2-7; d_gene: TRBD2; len: 15; CDR3aa: CASSPHPSGGNEQYF; CDR3nt: TGTGCCAGCAGTCCTCATCCTAGCGGGGGGAACGAGCAGTACTTC
abundance: few; v_gene: TRBV11-2; j_gene: TRBJ2-5; d_gene: TRBD1; len: 16; CDR3aa: CASSFFAGTGGETQYF; CDR3nt: TGTGCCAGCAGTTTCTTCGCCGGGACAGGGGGAGAGACCCAGTACTTC
abundance: few; v_gene: TRBV5-6; j_gene: TRBJ2-3; d_gene: TRBD1; len: 16; CDR3aa: CASSGRTGNVADTQYF; CDR3nt: TGTGCCAGCAGCGGGCGGACAGGGAATGTCGCAGATACGCAGTATTTT
abundance: -; v_gene: TRBV7-9; j_gene: TRBJ1-2; d_gene: -; len: 15; CDR3aa: CASSLAYSRGSGYTF; CDR3nt: TGTGCCAGCAGCTTAGCGTACTCTCGCGGGTCTGGCTACACCTTC
abundance: -; v_gene: TRBV15; j_gene: TRBJ2-5; d_gene: -; len: 15; CDR3aa: CATSRDTEGGQTQYF; CDR3nt: TGTGCCACCAGCAGAGATACGGAAGGTGGCCAGACCCAGTACTTC
abundance: few; v_gene: TRBV7-2; j_gene: TRBJ1-1; d_gene: -; len: 14; CDR3aa: CASSSFSGQTEAFF; CDR3nt: TGTGCCAGCAGCTCCTTTTCGGGGCAAACTGAAGCTTTCTTT
abundance: -; v_gene: TRBV6-5; j_gene: TRBJ2-2; d_gene: -; len: 12; CDR3aa: CASSYPTGELFF; CDR3nt: TGTGCCAGCAGTTATCCCACCGGGGAGCTGTTTTTT
abundance: -; v_gene: TRBV6-6; j_gene: TRBJ1-3; d_gene: -; len: 15; CDR3aa: CASSFSGGTGNTIYF; CDR3nt: TGTGCCAGCAGTTTTTCGGGGGGGACTGGAAACACCATATATTTT
abundance: -; v_gene: TRBV7-2; j_gene: TRBJ2-5; d_gene: TRBD2; len: 15; CDR3aa: CASSTRLAGQETQYF; CDR3nt: TGTGCCAGCAGCACCCGACTAGCGGGCCAAGAGACCCAGTACTTC
abundance: -; v_gene: TRBV11-2; j_gene: TRBJ2-7; d_gene: -; len: 16; CDR3aa: CASSLVDTGRSYEQYF; CDR3nt: TGTGCCAGCAGCTTAGTGGACACAGGGAGGTCCTACGAGCAGTACTTC
abundance: few; v_gene: TRBV5-6; j_gene: TRBJ1-2; d_gene: TRBD1; len: 14; CDR3aa: CASSFSGQGYGYTF; CDR3nt: TGTGCCAGCAGCTTCTCCGGACAGGGATATGGCTACACCTTC
abundance: -; v_gene: TRBV4-3; j_gene: TRBJ1-2; d_gene: TRBD1; len: 15; CDR3aa: CASSQDTDRDYGYTF; CDR3nt: TGCGCCAGCAGCCAAGACACGGACAGGGACTATGGCTACACCTTC
abundance: -; v_gene: TRBV9; j_gene: TRBJ1-1; d_gene: -; len: 13; CDR3aa: CASSPGHDTEAFF; CDR3nt: TGTGCCAGCAGCCCCGGACATGACACTGAAGCTTTCTTT
abundance: once; v_gene: TRBV2; j_gene: TRBJ2-1; d_gene: TRBD2; len: 13; CDR3aa: CASSPRGEGEQFF; CDR3nt: TGTGCCAGCAGTCCCCGCGGGGAGGGTGAGCAGTTCTTC
abundance: few; v_gene: TRBV5-6; j_gene: TRBJ1-1; d_gene: -; len: 15; CDR3aa: CASSLESGKNTEAFF; CDR3nt: TGTGCCAGCAGCTTGGAGTCGGGGAAGAACACTGAAGCTTTCTTT
abundance: -; v_gene: TRBV6-5; j_gene: TRBJ2-7; d_gene: -; len: 14; CDR3aa: CASKRTVLGYEQYF; CDR3nt: TGTGCCAGCAAGCGGACCGTCCTAGGGTACGAGCAGTACTTC
abundance: -; v_gene: TRBV2; j_gene: TRBJ1-2; d_gene: TRBD1; len: 14; CDR3aa: CASSGGTATYGYTF; CDR3nt: TGTGCCAGCAGTGGGGGGACAGCTACCTATGGCTACACCTTC
abundance: -; v_gene: TRBV6-5; j_gene: TRBJ1-6; d_gene: -; len: 15; CDR3aa: CASTRGGSYNSPLHF; CDR3nt: TGTGCCAGCACTCGAGGGGGCTCCTATAATTCACCCCTCCACTTT
abundance: -; v_gene: TRBV6-1; j_gene: TRBJ2-7; d_gene: -; len: 12; CDR3aa: CASSEGGYEQYF; CDR3nt: TGTGCCAGCAGTGAAGGGGGGTACGAGCAGTACTTC
abundance: -; v_gene: TRBV30; j_gene: TRBJ1-6; d_gene: -; len: 14; CDR3aa: CAWNPAGTISPLHF; CDR3nt: TGTGCCTGGAACCCTGCAGGGACTATTTCACCCCTCCACTTT
abundance: -; v_gene: TRBV7-9; j_gene: TRBJ2-1; d_gene: TRBD1; len: 14; CDR3aa: CASSSDRFVDEQFF; CDR3nt: TGTGCCAGCAGTTCGGACAGGTTTGTGGATGAGCAGTTCTTC
abundance: few; v_gene: TRBV19; j_gene: TRBJ2-6; d_gene: -; len: 13; CDR3aa: CASKLAGANVLTF; CDR3nt: TGTGCCAGTAAGCTAGCTGGGGCCAACGTCCTGACTTTC
abundance: -; v_gene: TRBV4-3; j_gene: TRBJ2-1; d_gene: TRBD2; len: 17; CDR3aa: CASSQDYGGGLGNEQFF; CDR3nt: TGCGCCAGCAGCCAAGATTACGGGGGGGGCCTCGGCAATGAGCAGTTCTTC
abundance: few; v_gene: TRBV9; j_gene: TRBJ2-5; d_gene: -; len: 15; CDR3aa: CASSSGTMPSETQYF; CDR3nt: TGTGCCAGCTCTTCCGGGACAATGCCCTCAGAGACCCAGTACTTC